This is a list of T cell receptor beta chains from one sample in a study of vaccination effects on CD4 cells after COVID-19. Repertoires were generated with immunoSEQ multiplex PCR, while TCRdb's copy carries only in-frame clones and drops some. This sample has some 35,000 clones, with approximately 82% found just once. No antigen has been identified for these receptors. Sequencing used CD4+ T cells from PBMCs cultured with HCoV-NL63 spike peptides, obtained after COVID-19 vaccination. These receptors were obtained from a human donor who received a COVID-19 vaccine. Some clones in this sample may be carry-over from other donors' samples. Each CDR3 is given with its conserved first and last residue. D genes are given only for firm matches. Only some rows state a clone size, as once, few, many or a class for expanded clones.

j_call v_call clone_size d_call cdr3_nt cdr3_aa
TRBJ2-5 TRBV7-2 NA NA TGTGCCAGCATTATGGGCGGGGGCGCATCAAAGACCCAGTACTTC CASIMGGGASKTQYF
TRBJ1-1 TRBV7-2 NA NA TGTGCCAGCAGCTATGGTGGCAGTAAAACTGAAGCTTTCTTT CASSYGGSKTEAFF
TRBJ2-6 TRBV7-3 NA NA TGTGCCAGCAGACCCCAGGGCTCTGGGGCCAACGTCCTGACTTTC CASRPQGSGANVLTF
TRBJ2-4 TRBV12-5 NA NA TGTGCTAGTGGTTTGAGGGAAAACATTCAGTACTTC CASGLRENIQYF
TRBJ2-5 TRBV6-5 NA TRBD1 TGTGCCAGCAGTTACTCTCCGGGACAGGGGGAGACCCAGTACTTC CASSYSPGQGETQYF
TRBJ2-5 TRBV29-1 few TRBD1 TGCAGCGCACGGACAGGGAGTACAAAGGAGACCCAGTACTTC CSARTGSTKETQYF
TRBJ2-5 TRBV30 NA TRBD1 TGTGCCTGGAGTACGACAGGGAGTGGGGAGACCCAGTACTTC CAWSTTGSGETQYF
TRBJ2-1 TRBV5-1 NA NA TGCGCCAGCAGCTTGGAGCTAGCGCCCAACAATGAGCAGTTCTTC CASSLELAPNNEQFF
TRBJ1-1 TRBV6-6 NA NA TGTGCCAGCAGCAGGACAGTGAACACTGAAGCTTTCTTT CASSRTVNTEAFF
TRBJ2-5 TRBV5-4 NA TRBD1 TGTGCCAGCAGGGAACAGGGGGCGGTGGAGACCCAGTACTTC CASREQGAVETQYF
TRBJ1-1 TRBV30 NA NA TGTGCCTGGAGTACCTCGATGGGGAACACTGAAGCTTTCTTT CAWSTSMGNTEAFF
TRBJ1-2 TRBV20-1 once TRBD1 TGCAGTGCTTCAGGGGGCGGGGGCTACACCTTC CSASGGGGYTF
TRBJ2-1 TRBV5-1 NA NA TGCGCCAGCAGCTCAGACTGGAGCTCCTACAATGAGCAGTTCTTC CASSSDWSSYNEQFF
TRBJ2-3 TRBV5-1 NA TRBD2 TGCGCCAGCAGCACGGGACTAGCGGGAAGCACAGATACGCAGTATTTT CASSTGLAGSTDTQYF
TRBJ1-2 TRBV28 NA NA TGTGCCAGCAGTCCGGACGTCCTGCATAGCTACACCTTC CASSPDVLHSYTF
TRBJ2-5 TRBV6-4 once TRBD1 TGTGCCAGCAGTGAAGGACAGGGATTTGCCCAGTACTTC CASSEGQGFAQYF
TRBJ1-2 TRBV7-2 NA NA TGTGCCAGCAGCCGAGACTCTGGCTATGGCTACACCTTC CASSRDSGYGYTF
TRBJ1-5 TRBV6-5 NA NA TGTGCTTGTTTAAGGGAGGGCCTGGGCCAGCCCCAGCATTTT CACLREGLGQPQHF
TRBJ1-1 TRBV19 NA NA TGTGCCAGTAAGGCGCAATACATGAACACTGAAGCTTTCTTT CASKAQYMNTEAFF
TRBJ2-3 TRBV7-9 NA NA TGTGCCAGCAGCTTAGCTTTGGGGGATAGCACAGATACGCAGTATTTT CASSLALGDSTDTQYF
TRBJ2-7 TRBV27 NA NA TGTGCCAGCAGTTCGGACAGCACCTACGAGCAGTACTTC CASSSDSTYEQYF
TRBJ2-2 TRBV10-2 NA NA TGCGCCAGCAGTGAGTCGTACGGGGAGCTGTTTTTT CASSESYGELFF
TRBJ2-5 TRBV7-2 NA NA TGTGCCAGCAGCTTCCGGGACCAAGAGACCCAGTACTTC CASSFRDQETQYF
TRBJ1-1 TRBV7-2 NA NA TGTGCCAGCAGCTCGTTCTTATCGAACACTGAAGCTTTCTTT CASSSFLSNTEAFF
TRBJ2-1 TRBV7-6 NA NA TGTGCCAGCAGTAGATATAGGGGAAGCTCCTACAATGAGCAGTTCTTC CASSRYRGSSYNEQFF
TRBJ1-2 TRBV6-5 NA NA TGTGCCAGCAGTTCAAACCTCATTTCCTATGGCTACACCTTC CASSSNLISYGYTF
TRBJ2-1 TRBV5-1 NA NA TGCGCCAGCAGCTTGACGGTCCCCTACAATGAGCAGTTCTTC CASSLTVPYNEQFF
TRBJ2-5 TRBV10-1 once TRBD1 TGCGCCAGCAGCCGGACAGGAGAGACCCAGTACTTC CASSRTGETQYF
TRBJ2-3 TRBV11-1 NA NA TGTGCCAGCAGCTTAAGGGGGCGGGGAGTCGCAGATACGCAGTATTTT CASSLRGRGVADTQYF
TRBJ1-2 TRBV9 NA NA TGTGCCAGCAGCGTAGGTGGACGCCTAAACTATGGCTACACCTTC CASSVGGRLNYGYTF
TRBJ1-5 TRBV27 NA NA TGTGCCAGCAGTTTAAGTACGTATAGCAATCAGCCCCAGCATTTT CASSLSTYSNQPQHF
TRBJ2-1 TRBV5-3 few NA TGTGCCAGAAGCTTGTTTTGGAATGAGCAGTTCTTC CARSLFWNEQFF
TRBJ2-3 TRBV18 NA TRBD1 TGTGCCAGCTCACGAACCGGGGGGACAGGGAGCACAGATACGCAGTATTTT CASSRTGGTGSTDTQYF
TRBJ1-2 TRBV3-1/TRBV3-2 NA TRBD1 TGTGCCAGCAGCCAAGTATTCGGGACAGGGCCCTCAGGCTACACCTTC CASSQVFGTGPSGYTF
TRBJ2-1 TRBV18 NA NA TGTGCCAGCTCACTTACCAGACAGTTTCTCTCCTACAATGAGCAGTTCTTC CASSLTRQFLSYNEQFF
TRBJ2-5 TRBV2 NA TRBD1 TGTGCCAGCAGCGACAGGGGGCGAGAGACCCAGTACTTC CASSDRGRETQYF
TRBJ1-1 TRBV7-9 NA NA TGTGCCAGCAGTCCATACGGGGGGCTAAACACTGAAGCTTTCTTT CASSPYGGLNTEAFF